This T cell receptor (beta chain) stems from a study of T cell responses to AZD1222 COVID-19 vaccine. Study-wide findings and caveats: Clonal diversity may have been underestimated in mostly white British donors. Spike was spanned by vaccine-associated CD4 TCRs, which were dominant at 160-218 and 743-854. Repertoire samples came only from after the peak T cell response. It was only a handful of AZD1222 recipients who were seropositive at baseline.

The data were produced by immunoSEQ multiplex PCR, yet TCRdb's version contains in-frame clones alone and is incomplete. The sample holds 150,000 to 200,000 clones; 92% are singletons and the top ten take 1% to 1.5%. This clone showed up just once. Antigen: not known. CDR3 size: 15 residues. Germline-derived CDR1 and CDR2 are SNHLY and FYNNEI. Trimming removed 6 bases from V and 10 bases from J; junction bases left unmatched: 9. The sequencing used peripheral blood, collected on day 0 of AZD1222 vaccination. The origin of this receptor is an adult in good health. The chain employs TRBV2 and TRBJ1-6, with 10 bases aligning to TRBD1. The CDR3 here is CASRPTGGGTSPLHF. CDR3 sequence (DNA): TGTGCCAGCAGACCGACAGGGGGCGGGACGTCACCCCTCCACTTT. The whole variable domain, filled in from reference TRBV2 and TRBJ1-6, reads EPEVTQTPSHQVTQMGQEVILRCVPISNHLYFYWYRQILGQKVEFLVSFYNNEISEKSEIFDDQFSVERPDGSNFTLKIRSTKLEDSAMYFCASRPTGGGTSPLHFGNGTRLTVT.